A single sample is the source of the 20 T cell receptor beta chains below, sequenced in a study of blood T cell repertoires in COVID-19. Data came from immunoSEQ multiplex PCR; TCRdb stores just in-frame clones and leaves some out. There are 300,000 to 350,000 clones in the sample; approximately 90% occur only once, and approximately 9.4% lies in the top ten. The material sequenced was peripheral blood. The origin of the receptors is a man aged 30 to 39 with COVID-19, enrolled during active disease.

The chain has TRBV5-4 and TRBJ1-2; 8 positions match TRBD1. The CDR3 length is 14 residues. Per the germline V gene, CDR1 is SGHNT and CDR2 is YYREEE (reference sequence). Trimming at V came to 0 bases and at J to 3 bases, leaving 1 base not matched to a gene. CDR3 sequence reads: CASSLAGGHYGYTF. CDR3 nucleotides: TGTGCCAGCAGCTTGGCAGGGGGCCACTATGGCTACACCTTC.

This rearrangement joins TRBV11-2 to TRBJ1-2, with D perhaps matching TRBD1 (6 bases). The length of the CDR3 is 15 residues. Germline lookup yields CDR1 SGHAT and CDR2 FQNNGV. V lost 0 bases, J lost 1 base, and 9 bases lay in between. CDR3 DNA: TGTGCCAGCAGCTTAGATACAGGGATTAACTATGGCTACACCTTC. Translation gives CASSLDTGINYGYTF.

The chain links TRBV5-1 to TRBJ2-7, with D tentatively TRBD1 (6 bases). Germline CDR1 reads SGHRS; CDR2 reads YFSETQ. CDR3 length equals 15 residues. V lost 4 bases to trimming and J lost 2 bases, with 16 bases between them. The CDR3 nucleotides are TGCGCCAGCAGCATCGGAGCAGGGGTTACCTACGAGCAGTACTTC. Translated, it gives CASSIGAGVTYEQYF.

The J gene is TRBJ2-7, the V gene TRBV4-2; D is unclear. V lost 4 bases and J 7 bases, leaving 20 bases between the germline ends. Germline V gene data show CDR1 as LGHNA and CDR2 as YNFKEQ. The length of the CDR3 is 15 residues. CDR3 DNA sequence: TGTGCCAGCAGCCCCAAGGCACCCCAAGGCAGGGAGCAGTACTTC. Translating it yields CASSPKAPQGREQYF.

The J gene is TRBJ2-7, the V gene TRBV25-1, with 7 bases identical to TRBD2. The CDR3 is 15 residues long. Germline V gives CDR1 MGHDK, CDR2 SYGVNS. Losses at the gene ends were 1 base for V and 3 bases for J; bases not matched to a gene: 6. CDR3 nucleotides: TGTGCCAGCAGTGAATGGGGGGGGAGGGACTACGAGCAGTACTTC. Its translation: CASSEWGGRDYEQYF.

The J gene is TRBJ2-5, the V gene TRBV27, with 10 bases that match TRBD2. Germline values: CDR1 MNHEY, CDR2 SMNVEV (reference sequence). Losses at the gene ends were 2 bases for V and 2 bases for J; bases not matched to a gene: 11. The CDR3 sequence is 18 residues long. The CDR3 nucleotides read TGTGCCAGCAGTTTAGTCCCTGTTCCTAGCGGGGGACAAGAGACCCAGTACTTC. Protein product: CASSLVPVPSGGQETQYF.

The V gene is TRBV7-9, the J gene TRBJ2-3, with TRBD1 identical over 10 bases. J was trimmed by 3 bases and V by 4 bases; bases with no gene match: 7. In germline, CDR1 is SEHNR, CDR2 FQNEAQ (reference sequence). This CDR3 has 16 residues. This CDR3 reads CASSSRDRGSTDTQYF. Written as DNA, the CDR3 is TGTGCCAGCAGCTCCCGGGACAGGGGTTCTACAGATACGCAGTATTTT.

This clone was observed once. The chain recombines TRBV5-1 with TRBJ1-1; tentatively, D is TRBD1 (6 bases). Germline lookup yields CDR1 SGHRS and CDR2 YFSETQ. Trimming pared 4 bases from V and 1 base from J, leaving 17 bases between. The CDR3 sequence is 16 residues long. The CDR3: CASSPRGRGQNTEAFF. The DNA for the CDR3 is TGCGCCAGCAGCCCCCGAGGCAGGGGACAGAACACTGAAGCTTTCTTT.

This clone was seen a single time. The V gene is TRBV10-3, the J gene TRBJ2-7; maybe TRBD1 (6 bases). The germline CDR1 and CDR2 sequences are ENHRY and SYGVKD. V was cut by 11 bases and J by 0 bases, with 14 bases left in between. The CDR3 is made up of 13 amino acids. CDR3 protein: CALGQTSSYEQYF. DNA for the CDR3: TGTGCCTTAGGACAGACGAGCTCCTACGAGCAGTACTTC.

The chain combines TRBV19 with TRBJ2-7; TRBD1 agrees at 8 bases. Germline CDR1 and CDR2: LNHDA and SQIVND (reference sequence). After removal of 5 bases from V and 2 bases from J, the junction contained 11 bases not matched to a gene. This CDR3 is built from 16 residues. CDR3 loop: CASSAPGTGDAYEQYF. Here the CDR3 DNA reads TGTGCCAGTAGTGCCCCCGGGACAGGTGATGCCTACGAGCAGTACTTC.

The genes are TRBV15 and TRBJ2-1, with 7 bases identical to TRBD1. V shed 1 base, J shed 0 bases, and the junction held 18 bases outside the gene matches. The germline gives CDR1 LNHNV, CDR2 YYDKDF (reference sequence). The CDR3 loop spans 21 amino acids. The DNA for the CDR3 is TGTGCCACCAGCAGAGGAGGGGGCAGTCGTGCCCCGACGAGCTCCTACAATGAGCAGTTCTTC. Amino acids: CATSRGGGSRAPTSSYNEQFF.

The V call is TRBV4-3, the J call TRBJ1-2; D is perhaps TRBD1 (5 bases). Trimming pared 5 bases from V and 7 bases from J, leaving 14 bases between. Germline V gives CDR1 LGHNA, CDR2 YSLEER. The CDR3 covers 13 residues. CDR3 nucleotides: TGCGCCAGCAGCTCGGACAAGGCTAGTGGCTACACCTTC. It encodes CASSSDKASGYTF.

The chain uses TRBV4-2 and TRBJ1-1; no clear D gene. CDR3 length: 13 residues. In germline, CDR1 is LGHNA, CDR2 YNFKEQ. The V and J ends lost 0 bases and 5 bases respectively, with 7 bases between them. In nucleotides, the CDR3 is TGTGCCAGCAGCCAAGAAATCCGGACTGAAGCTTTCTTT. The encoded protein is CASSQEIRTEAFF.

The gene calls are TRBV7-3 and TRBJ2-3, with TRBD2 matching over 11 bases. Germline V gene data show CDR1 as SGHTA and CDR2 as FQGTGA. V shed 7 bases and J 0 bases; nucleotides not matched to a gene: 3. The CDR3 is 15 residues long. This CDR3 reads CASNPSGRSTDTQYF. CDR3 DNA: TGTGCCAGCAACCCTAGCGGGAGGAGCACAGATACGCAGTATTTT. The complete variable domain, with remaining parts taken from reference TRBV7-3 and TRBJ2-3, reads GAGVSQTPSNKVTEKGKYVELRCDPISGHTALYWYRQSLGQGPEFLIYFQGTGAADDSGLPNDRFFAVRPEGSVSTLKIQRTERGDSAVYLCASNPSGRSTDTQYFGPGTRLTVL.

The V gene is TRBV27, the J gene TRBJ2-1; 8 bases are shared with TRBD2. This CDR3 is 14 amino acids long. Germline trimming cut 6 bases from V and 6 bases from J; bases unmatched to any gene: 7. CDR1 MNHEY and CDR2 SMNVEV come from the germline V gene (reference sequence). DNA for the CDR3: TGTGCCAGCAGAACAAGGACTAGCCGCAATGAGCAGTTCTTC. Translated, it gives CASRTRTSRNEQFF.

The chain couples TRBV11-2 to TRBJ1-3, with D possibly being TRBD1 (6 bases). The V and J ends lost 1 base and 0 bases respectively, with 10 bases between them. Germline values: CDR1 SGHAT, CDR2 FQNNGV. The CDR3 spans 16 residues. CDR3 sequence reads: CASSLAQGSSGNTIYF. CDR3 DNA sequence: TGTGCCAGCAGCTTAGCGCAGGGGAGCTCTGGAAACACCATATATTTT.

The chain uses TRBV30 and TRBJ2-4; 8 bases are a match to TRBD1. The CDR3 is 17 amino acids. Unmatched junction bases numbered 8, after V lost 0 bases and J lost 1 base. Per germline, CDR1 GTSNPN and CDR2 SVGIG (reference sequence). The CDR3 region is CAWSVEGQGFAKNIQYF. The CDR3 bases are TGTGCCTGGAGTGTAGAAGGACAGGGATTCGCCAAAAACATTCAGTACTTC.

The rearrangement joins TRBV4-3 to TRBJ2-3, with unresolved D. Germline loops: CDR1 LGHNA, CDR2 YSLEER. The V end was cut by 0 bases, the J end by 1 base, with 5 bases between. This CDR3 is built from 14 residues. The CDR3 is CASSQDIGTDTQYF. CDR3 DNA: TGCGCCAGCAGCCAAGATATCGGCACAGATACGCAGTATTTT.

The chain joins TRBV19 to TRBJ1-1, with D hard to call. This CDR3 has 14 amino acids. Deletions cut 3 bases from V and 4 bases from J, with 12 bases between. Per germline, CDR1 LNHDA and CDR2 SQIVND (reference sequence). The CDR3 nucleotides read TGTGCCAGTAGTATCGGGAGGGCGCTCACTGAAGCTTTCTTT. Translating gives CASSIGRALTEAFF.

The table lists this clone with a few counts. The chain carries TRBV21-1 and TRBJ1-5. TRBV21-1 is a known pseudogene. CDR3 length equals 13 residues. CDR3 region: CASRRDSNQPQHF. The DNA for the CDR3 is TGTGCCAGCAGGCGGGACAGCAATCAGCCCCAGCATTTT.